The next 10 T cell receptor beta chains were all read from a single sample in a study of blood T cell repertoires in COVID-19. Sequenced by immunoSEQ multiplex PCR; TCRdb stores in-frame clones only, minus some. The data hold about 200,000 clones, with around 90% observed a single time. Sequences were obtained from PBMCs or T cells enriched from blood (not recorded which). Source of these receptors: a man aged 25 to 40 who had recovered from COVID-19.

This chain uses TRBV19 with TRBJ1-1; D not certain. The germline CDR1 and CDR2 sequences are LNHDA and SQIVND (reference sequence). The CDR3 is made up of 14 amino acids. V shed 8 bases and J shed 0 bases, with 13 bases lying between them. CDR3 in amino acids: CASRLTRMNTEAFF. In nucleotides, the CDR3 is TGTGCCAGTCGACTAACACGAATGAACACTGAAGCTTTCTTT. Looking up the rest from reference TRBV19 and TRBJ1-1 gives the full variable domain: DGGITQSPKYLFRKEGQNVTLSCEQNLNHDAMYWYRQDPGQGLRLIYYSQIVNDFQKGDIAEGYSVSREKKESFPLTVTSAQKNPTAFYLCASRLTRMNTEAFFGQGTRLTVV.

This clone was counted once. The V call is TRBV19, the J call TRBJ2-3; 13 bases are a match to TRBD2. CDR1 LNHDA and CDR2 SQIVND come from the germline V gene (reference sequence). After removal of 8 bases from V and 2 bases from J, the junction contained 1 base not matched to a gene. CDR3 size: 14 residues. The CDR3 DNA reads TGTGCCAGTGGACTAGCGGGGGCCACAGATACGCAGTATTTT. This sequence encodes CASGLAGATDTQYF.

V usage is TRBV10-2 and J usage is TRBJ1-1, with D uncertain. The CDR3 is made up of 14 amino acids. Between the trimmed V and J ends, which lost 3 bases and 3 bases, there was a span of 11 bases. Germline-derived CDR1 and CDR2 are WSHSY and SAAADI. CDR3 nucleotides: TGCGCCAGCAGTGAAATGCACGAGTACACTGAAGCTTTCTTT. Protein: CASSEMHEYTEAFF.

The chain recombines TRBV11-2 with TRBJ2-1; the D gene is possibly TRBD2 (6 bases). Germline V gene lookup returns CDR1 SGHAT and CDR2 FQNNGV. Trimming removed 0 bases from V and 9 bases from J, with 15 bases in between. This CDR3 is built from 15 residues. CDR3 coding DNA: TGTGCCAGCAGCTTAGATGGCGGGACCACGGGTGAGCAGTTCTTC. Translation: CASSLDGGTTGEQFF.

V gene TRBV18 combines with J gene TRBJ1-1; TRBD1 might be the D (5 bases). CDR1 is KGHSH and CDR2 is LQKENI in the germline V gene. The CDR3 runs to 13 residues. Trimming left V 7 bases short and J 0 bases short, with 9 bases between. Written as DNA, the CDR3 is TGTGCCAGCTGTCCAGGGCTGAACACTGAAGCTTTCTTT. Residues: CASCPGLNTEAFF.

This clone was recorded only once. The V and J genes are TRBV3-1 (or the pseudogene TRBV3-2) and TRBJ2-1; 10 nucleotides match TRBD2. Germline CDR1 LGHDT, CDR2 YNNKEL (reference sequence). The length of the CDR3 is 12 residues. V shed 5 bases and J 15 bases; nucleotides not matched to a gene: 7. CDR3 loop: CASSGSGLALFF. In DNA, the CDR3 is TGTGCCAGCAGCGGCTCGGGACTAGCGTTGTTCTTC.

The chain links TRBV4-1 to TRBJ1-5; no firm D call. V was trimmed by 6 bases and J by 6 bases, leaving 15 bases between them. CDR1 is MGHRA and CDR2 is YSYEKL in the germline V gene. The CDR3 length is 14 residues. CDR3 bases: TGCGCCAGCAGTCCCACAGAGTCGAGTCAGCCCCAGCATTTT. Its protein product is CASSPTESSQPQHF.

The rearrangement joins TRBV6-5 to TRBJ1-2, with D possibly TRBD1 on 5 matching bases. V lost 8 bases, J lost 3 bases, and 13 bases lay in between. The CDR3 is 13 amino acids. Germline V CDR1 and CDR2: MNHEY, SVGAGI. The CDR3 DNA is TGTGCCAGCGGGGCAGACAGACACTATGGCTACACCTTC. Protein: CASGADRHYGYTF.

The chain employs TRBV9 and TRBJ2-7; no reliable D call. The germline V gene encodes CDR1 SGDLS and CDR2 YYNGEE. The CDR3 loop spans 15 amino acids. The V gene lost 5 bases and the J gene lost 3 bases, with 18 bases spanning the gap. DNA of the CDR3: TGTGCCAGCAGTCGTAGTTTCGAACTGAACTACGAGCAGTACTTC. Protein: CASSRSFELNYEQYF.

This chain links TRBV28 with TRBJ2-1; 8 bases line up with TRBD2. Trimming cost V 5 bases and J 8 bases; bases outside gene matches: 11. Per germline, CDR1 MDHEN and CDR2 SYDVKM. CDR3 length: 15 residues. In nucleotides, the CDR3 is TGTGCCAGCAGTAGCTTAGCGGGGAAGGTAGATGAGCAGTTCTTC. This encodes CASSSLAGKVDEQFF.